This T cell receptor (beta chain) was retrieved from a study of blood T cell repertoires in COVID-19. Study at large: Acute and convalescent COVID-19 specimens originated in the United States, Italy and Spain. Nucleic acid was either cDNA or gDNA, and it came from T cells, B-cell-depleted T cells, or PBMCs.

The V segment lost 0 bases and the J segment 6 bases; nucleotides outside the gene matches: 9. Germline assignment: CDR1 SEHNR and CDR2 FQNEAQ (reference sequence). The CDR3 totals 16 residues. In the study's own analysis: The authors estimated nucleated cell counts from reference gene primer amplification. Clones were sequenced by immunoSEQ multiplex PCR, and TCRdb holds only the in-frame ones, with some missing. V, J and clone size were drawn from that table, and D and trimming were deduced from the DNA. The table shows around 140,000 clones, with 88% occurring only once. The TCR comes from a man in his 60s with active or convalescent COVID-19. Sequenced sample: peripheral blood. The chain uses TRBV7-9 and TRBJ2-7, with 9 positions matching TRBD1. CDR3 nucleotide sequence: TGTGCCAGCAGCTTAGCGATAGGACAGGGGCCCGGCGAGCAGTACTTC. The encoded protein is CASSLAIGQGPGEQYF.